Below are 5 T cell receptor beta chains sequenced from a single sample in a study of response to subunit inactivated influenza vaccine. In TCRdb, the RT-PCR reads were re-called with MiXCR into one record per CDR3 protein. The repertoire holds about 190,000 distinct CDR3 sequences, 14% seen once, with roughly 25% in the top ten. The sample was CD8+ T cells sorted from PBMCs, taken 4 to 6 days after vaccination. These receptors were taken from a man aged 45-65 years who received an inactivated influenza vaccine.

The chain has TRBV5-1 and TRBJ2-7; D gene unclear. The V gene's germline CDR1 is SGHRS and CDR2 YFSETQ. This CDR3 is built from 14 residues. Trimming left V 0 bases short and J 3 bases short, with 10 bases between. CDR3: CASSLDGRSYEQYF. CDR3 sequence (DNA): TGCGCCAGCAGCTTGGACGGCAGGAGCTACGAGCAGTACTTC.

This clonotype has at least ten counts. The genes are TRBV3-1 and TRBJ1-1; D is perhaps TRBD1 (5 bases). This CDR3 contains 15 residues. CDR1 is LGHDT and CDR2 is YNNKEL in the germline V gene (reference sequence). V lost 4 bases and J lost 8, with 20 bases in between. The CDR3 nucleotides are TGTGCCAGCAGCCCTCATTGGGAGGGGCGCGGGGAAGCTTTCTTT. Its protein product is CASSPHWEGRGEAFF.

CDR3 residues: CASSQVGRRVIYNEQFF. The DNA for the CDR3 is TGCGCCAGCAGCCAAGTAGGGAGACGGGTTATCTACAATGAGCAGTTCTTC. This sequence joins TRBV4-1 and TRBJ2-1; possible D gene TRBD2, 5 bases. The germline V gene has CDR1 MGHRA and CDR2 YSYEKL. The V end lost 1 base, the J end lost 3 bases, and 16 bases lay between the germline ends. CDR3 length equals 17 residues.

This clonotype came up a few times. The chain has TRBV7-9 and TRBJ1-2; TRBD1 aligns across 8 bases. The junction had 4 bases not matched to a gene; V was cut back by 8 bases and J by 2 bases. Germline assignment: CDR1 SEHNR and CDR2 FQNEAQ (reference sequence). The CDR3 extends over 13 amino acids. The CDR3 region is CASLGQGNYGYTF. CDR3 bases: TGTGCCAGCCTTGGACAGGGCAACTATGGCTACACCTTC.

This clonotype was counted between two and nine times. V is TRBV12-3 or TRBV12-4 and J is TRBJ2-3; D possibly corresponds to TRBD2 (6 bases). There are 16 residues in the CDR3. Trimming cost V 2 bases and J 3 bases, with 15 bases left between them. The CDR3 DNA follows: TGTGCCAGCAGTTTACTGACGGGAGTTAGGACAGATACGCAGTATTTT. This translates into CASSLLTGVRTDTQYF.